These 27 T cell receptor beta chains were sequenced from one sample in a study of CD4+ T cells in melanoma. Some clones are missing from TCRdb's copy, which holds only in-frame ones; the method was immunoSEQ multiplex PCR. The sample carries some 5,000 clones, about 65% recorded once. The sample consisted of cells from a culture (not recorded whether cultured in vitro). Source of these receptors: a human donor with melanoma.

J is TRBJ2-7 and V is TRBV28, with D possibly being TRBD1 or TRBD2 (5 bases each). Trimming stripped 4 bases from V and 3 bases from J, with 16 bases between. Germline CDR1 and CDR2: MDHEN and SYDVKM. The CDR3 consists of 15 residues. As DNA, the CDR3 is TGTGCCAGCAGTTCCCTCCGGGACGGTCTCTACGAGCAGTACTTC. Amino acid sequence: CASSSLRDGLYEQYF. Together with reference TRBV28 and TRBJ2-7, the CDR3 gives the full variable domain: DVKVTQSSRYLVKRTGEKVFLECVQDMDHENMFWYRQDPGLGLRLIYFSYDVKMKEKGDIPEGYSVSREKKERFSLILESASTNQTSMYLCASSSLRDGLYEQYFGPGTRLTVT.

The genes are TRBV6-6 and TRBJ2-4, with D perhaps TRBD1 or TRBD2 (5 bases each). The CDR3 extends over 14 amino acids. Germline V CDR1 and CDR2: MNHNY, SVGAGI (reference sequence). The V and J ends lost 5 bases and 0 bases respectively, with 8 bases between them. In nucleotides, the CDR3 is TGTGCCAGCAGTGGGGGTACAGCCAAAAACATTCAGTACTTC. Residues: CASSGGTAKNIQYF.

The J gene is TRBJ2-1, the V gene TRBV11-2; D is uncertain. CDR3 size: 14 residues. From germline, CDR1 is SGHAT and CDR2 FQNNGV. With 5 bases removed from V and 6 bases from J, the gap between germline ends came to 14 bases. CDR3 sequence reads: CASSGRPRANEQFF. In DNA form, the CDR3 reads TGTGCCAGCAGCGGACGACCAAGAGCCAATGAGCAGTTCTTC.

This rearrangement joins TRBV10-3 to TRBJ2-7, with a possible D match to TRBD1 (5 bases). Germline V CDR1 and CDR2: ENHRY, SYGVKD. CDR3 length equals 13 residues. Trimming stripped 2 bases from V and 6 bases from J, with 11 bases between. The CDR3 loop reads CAISEVDKGEQYF. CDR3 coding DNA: TGTGCCATCAGTGAGGTGGACAAGGGCGAGCAGTACTTC.

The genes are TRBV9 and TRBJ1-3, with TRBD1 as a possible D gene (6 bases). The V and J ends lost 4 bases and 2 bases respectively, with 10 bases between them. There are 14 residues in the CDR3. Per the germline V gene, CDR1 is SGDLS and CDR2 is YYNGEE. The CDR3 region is CASSKQGTGNTIYF. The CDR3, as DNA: TGTGCCAGCAGCAAGCAGGGGACTGGAAACACCATATATTTT.

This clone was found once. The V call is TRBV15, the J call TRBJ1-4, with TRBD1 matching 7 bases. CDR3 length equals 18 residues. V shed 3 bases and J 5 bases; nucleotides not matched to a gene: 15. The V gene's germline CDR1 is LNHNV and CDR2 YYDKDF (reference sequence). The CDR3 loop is CATSRSSTGQFGNEKLFF. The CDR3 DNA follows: TGTGCCACCAGCAGGAGCTCGACGGGACAGTTCGGGAATGAAAAACTGTTTTTT.

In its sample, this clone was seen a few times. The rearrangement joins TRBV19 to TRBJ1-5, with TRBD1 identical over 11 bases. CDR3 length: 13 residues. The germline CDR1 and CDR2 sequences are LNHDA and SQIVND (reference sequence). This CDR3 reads CATGQGVRQPQHF. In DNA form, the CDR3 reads TGTGCGACGGGACAGGGGGTTCGACAGCCCCAGCATTTT. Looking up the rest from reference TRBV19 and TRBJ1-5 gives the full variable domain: DGGITQSPKYLFRKEGQNVTLSCEQNLNHDAMYWYRQDPGQGLRLIYYSQIVNDFQKGDIAEGYSVSREKKESFPLTVTSAQKNPTAFYLCATGQGVRQPQHFGDGTRLSIL.

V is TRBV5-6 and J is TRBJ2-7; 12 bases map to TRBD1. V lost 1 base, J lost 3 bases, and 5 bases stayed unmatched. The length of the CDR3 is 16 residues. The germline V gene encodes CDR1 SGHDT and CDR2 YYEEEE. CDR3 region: CASSLPGTGGLYEQYF. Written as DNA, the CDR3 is TGTGCCAGCAGCTTGCCGGGGACAGGGGGCCTCTACGAGCAGTACTTC.

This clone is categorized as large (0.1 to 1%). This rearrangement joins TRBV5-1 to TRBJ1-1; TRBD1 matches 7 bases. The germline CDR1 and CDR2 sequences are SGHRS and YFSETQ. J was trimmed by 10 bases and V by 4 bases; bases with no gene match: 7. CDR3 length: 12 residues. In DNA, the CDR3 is TGCGCCAGCAGCGATGGACAGGTTGGAGCTTTCTTT. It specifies CASSDGQVGAFF.

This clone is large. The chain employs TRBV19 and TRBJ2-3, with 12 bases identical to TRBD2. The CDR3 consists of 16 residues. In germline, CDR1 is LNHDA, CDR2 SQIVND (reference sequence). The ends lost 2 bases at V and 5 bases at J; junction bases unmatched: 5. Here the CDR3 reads CASSILAGGQGDTQYF. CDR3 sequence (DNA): TGTGCCAGTAGTATACTAGCGGGGGGGCAGGGAGATACGCAGTATTTT.

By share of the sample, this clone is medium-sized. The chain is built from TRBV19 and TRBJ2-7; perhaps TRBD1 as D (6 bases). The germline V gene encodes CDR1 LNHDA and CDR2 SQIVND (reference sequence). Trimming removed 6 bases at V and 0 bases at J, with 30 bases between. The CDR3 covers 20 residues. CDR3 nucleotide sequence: TGTGCCAGTAGCCCTGGGACAACAAGCGAACGCGAATTGAGCTCCTACGAGCAGTACTTC. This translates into CASSPGTTSERELSSYEQYF.

The DNA for the CDR3 is TGTGCTAGTGGGAGGGGACAGGAGGACGAGCAGTACTTC. Translation gives CASGRGQEDEQYF. The rearrangement links TRBV12-5 to TRBJ2-7; 8 bases line up with TRBD1. This CDR3 spans 13 amino acids. The V gene's germline CDR1 is LGHNT and CDR2 FRNRAP. V was pared by 6 bases and J by 5 bases, with 6 bases of the junction left unmatched.

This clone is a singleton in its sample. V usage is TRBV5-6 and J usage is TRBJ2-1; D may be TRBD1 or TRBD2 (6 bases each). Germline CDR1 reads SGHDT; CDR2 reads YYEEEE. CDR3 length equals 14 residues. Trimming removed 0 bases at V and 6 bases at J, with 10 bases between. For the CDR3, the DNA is TGTGCCAGCAGCTTGGGAGGGGGGCCCAATGAGCAGTTCTTC. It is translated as CASSLGGGPNEQFF.

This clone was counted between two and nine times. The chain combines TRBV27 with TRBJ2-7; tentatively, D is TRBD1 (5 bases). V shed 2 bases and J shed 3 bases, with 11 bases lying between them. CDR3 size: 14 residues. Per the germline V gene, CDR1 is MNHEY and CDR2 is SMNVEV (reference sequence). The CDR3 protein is CASSLAHRFYEQYF. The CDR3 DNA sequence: TGTGCCAGCAGTTTAGCCCACAGGTTCTACGAGCAGTACTTC.

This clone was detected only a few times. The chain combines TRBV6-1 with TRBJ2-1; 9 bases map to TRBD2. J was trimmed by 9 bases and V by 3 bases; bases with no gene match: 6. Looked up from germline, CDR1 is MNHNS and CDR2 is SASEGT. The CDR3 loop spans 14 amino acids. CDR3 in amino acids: CASSEMRGGTEQFF. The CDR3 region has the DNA TGTGCCAGCAGTGAGATGCGGGGGGGTACTGAGCAGTTCTTC.

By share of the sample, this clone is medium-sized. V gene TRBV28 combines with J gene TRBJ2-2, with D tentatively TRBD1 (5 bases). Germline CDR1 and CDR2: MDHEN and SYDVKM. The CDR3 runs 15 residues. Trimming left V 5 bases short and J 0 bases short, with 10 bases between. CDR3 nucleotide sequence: TGTGCCAGCAGTCTAGGCAGGGCGAACACCGGGGAGCTGTTTTTT. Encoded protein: CASSLGRANTGELFF. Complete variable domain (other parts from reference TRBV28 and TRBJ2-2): DVKVTQSSRYLVKRTGEKVFLECVQDMDHENMFWYRQDPGLGLRLIYFSYDVKMKEKGDIPEGYSVSREKKERFSLILESASTNQTSMYLCASSLGRANTGELFFGEGSRLTVL.

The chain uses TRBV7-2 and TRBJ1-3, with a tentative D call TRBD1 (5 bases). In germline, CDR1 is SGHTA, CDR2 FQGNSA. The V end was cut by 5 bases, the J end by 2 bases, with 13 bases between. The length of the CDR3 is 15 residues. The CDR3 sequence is CASSGGTVAGNTIYF. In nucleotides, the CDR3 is TGTGCCAGCAGCGGAGGGACGGTGGCTGGAAACACCATATATTTT.

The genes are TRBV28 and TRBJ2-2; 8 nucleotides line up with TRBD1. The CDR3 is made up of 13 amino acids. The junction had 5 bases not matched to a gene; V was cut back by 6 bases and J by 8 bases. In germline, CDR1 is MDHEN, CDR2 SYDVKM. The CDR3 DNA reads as TGTGCCAGCAGCTCGGACAGGGCTGGGGAGCTGTTTTTT. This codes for CASSSDRAGELFF. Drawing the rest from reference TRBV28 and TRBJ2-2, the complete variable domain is DVKVTQSSRYLVKRTGEKVFLECVQDMDHENMFWYRQDPGLGLRLIYFSYDVKMKEKGDIPEGYSVSREKKERFSLILESASTNQTSMYLCASSSDRAGELFFGEGSRLTVL.

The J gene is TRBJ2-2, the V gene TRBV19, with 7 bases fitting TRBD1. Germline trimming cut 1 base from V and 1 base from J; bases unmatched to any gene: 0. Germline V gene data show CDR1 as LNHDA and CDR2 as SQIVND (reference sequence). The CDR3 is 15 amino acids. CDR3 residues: CASSIAGGNTGELFF. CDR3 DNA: TGTGCCAGTAGTATAGCAGGGGGGAACACCGGGGAGCTGTTTTTT.

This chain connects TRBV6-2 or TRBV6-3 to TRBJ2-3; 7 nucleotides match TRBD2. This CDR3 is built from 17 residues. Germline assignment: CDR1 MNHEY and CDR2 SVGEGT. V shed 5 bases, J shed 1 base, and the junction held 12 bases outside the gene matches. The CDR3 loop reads CASSRGLKWVGTDTQYF. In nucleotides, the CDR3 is TGTGCCAGCAGTCGGGGACTAAAGTGGGTCGGCACAGATACGCAGTATTTT.

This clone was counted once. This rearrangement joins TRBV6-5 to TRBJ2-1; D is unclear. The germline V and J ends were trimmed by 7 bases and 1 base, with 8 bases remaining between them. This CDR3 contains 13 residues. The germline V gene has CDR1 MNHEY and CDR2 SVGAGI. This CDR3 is CASKGDSYNEQFF. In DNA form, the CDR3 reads TGTGCCAGCAAAGGAGATTCCTACAATGAGCAGTTCTTC.

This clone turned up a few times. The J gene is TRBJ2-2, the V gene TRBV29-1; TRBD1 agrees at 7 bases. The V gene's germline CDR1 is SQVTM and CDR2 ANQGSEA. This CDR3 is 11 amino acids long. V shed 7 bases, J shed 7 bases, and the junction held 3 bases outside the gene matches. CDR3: CSGYRGGELFF. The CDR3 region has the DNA TGCAGCGGCTACAGGGGCGGGGAGCTGTTTTTT.

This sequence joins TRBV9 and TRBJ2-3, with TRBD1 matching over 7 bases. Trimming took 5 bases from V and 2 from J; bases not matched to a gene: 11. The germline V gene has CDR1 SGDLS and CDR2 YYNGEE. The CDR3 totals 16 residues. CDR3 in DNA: TGTGCCAGCAGTGGAAATGACAGGGCCATCACAGATACGCAGTATTTT. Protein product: CASSGNDRAITDTQYF. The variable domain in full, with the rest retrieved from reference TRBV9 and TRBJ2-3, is DSGVTQTPKHLITATGQRVTLRCSPRSGDLSVYWYQQSLDQGLQFLIQYYNGEERAKGNILERFSAQQFPDLHSELNLSSLELGDSALYFCASSGNDRAITDTQYFGPGTRLTVL.

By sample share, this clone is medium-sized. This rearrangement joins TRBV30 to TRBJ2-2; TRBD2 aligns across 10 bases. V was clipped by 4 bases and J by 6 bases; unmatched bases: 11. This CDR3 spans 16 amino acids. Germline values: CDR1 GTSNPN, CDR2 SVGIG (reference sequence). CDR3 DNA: TGTGCCTGGATGGGGCTAGCGGGGGAGTTGGCCGGGGAGCTGTTTTTT. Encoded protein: CAWMGLAGELAGELFF.

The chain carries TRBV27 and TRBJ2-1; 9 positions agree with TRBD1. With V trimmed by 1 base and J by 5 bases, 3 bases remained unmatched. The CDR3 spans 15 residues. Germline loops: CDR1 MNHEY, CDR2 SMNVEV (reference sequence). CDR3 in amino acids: CASSLYGTGNNEQFF. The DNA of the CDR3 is TGTGCCAGCAGTTTATACGGGACAGGGAACAATGAGCAGTTCTTC.

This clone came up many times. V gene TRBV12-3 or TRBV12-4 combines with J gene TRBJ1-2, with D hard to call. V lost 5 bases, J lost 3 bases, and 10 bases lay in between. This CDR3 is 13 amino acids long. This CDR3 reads CASSPTRHYGYTF. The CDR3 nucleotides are TGTGCCAGCAGTCCGACACGCCACTATGGCTACACCTTC.

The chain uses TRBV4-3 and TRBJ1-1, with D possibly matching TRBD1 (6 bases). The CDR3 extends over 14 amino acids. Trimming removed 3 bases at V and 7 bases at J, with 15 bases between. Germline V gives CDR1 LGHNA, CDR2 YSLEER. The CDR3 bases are TGCGCCAGCAGCCAGCGGGACATGGTAGGTGAAGCTTTCTTT. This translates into CASSQRDMVGEAFF.